Listed below are T cell receptor beta chains from one sample, sequenced in a study of Graves' ophthalmopathy and Graves' hyperthyroidism. Using its own MiXCR run on the multiplex PCR reads, TCRdb lists one record per CDR3 protein. The sample gives around 590,000 distinct CDR3 sequences, 39% of which show up once; about 4.1% is in the top ten. The sample comprised peripheral blood or thyroid tissue (not recorded which). The receptors stem from an adult man with Graves' hyperthyroidism. CDR3s include the opening cysteine and the closing phenylalanine or tryptophan. D genes are given only for firm matches. Clone size, where shown, is once, few, many, or a class for clones that have expanded.

length: 14; size: once; J: TRBJ1-1; D: -; V: TRBV7-9; DNA: TGTGCCAGCAGCTTGGATGGGGAGACCGTTGAAGCTTTCTTT; CDR3: CASSLDGETVEAFF
length: 14; size: -; J: TRBJ1-1; D: -; V: TRBV29-1; DNA: TGCAGCGCTGATCCTAGCGGCCAGAGGACTGAAGCTTTCTTT; CDR3: CSADPSGQRTEAFF
length: 17; size: -; J: TRBJ2-2; D: -; V: TRBV6-5; DNA: TGTGCCAGCAGTTACCTTGGGGTAGCTCGAAGCACCGGGGAGCTGTTTTTT; CDR3: CASSYLGVARSTGELFF
length: 15; size: -; J: TRBJ2-2; D: TRBD1; V: TRBV19; DNA: TGTGCCAGTAGTGTTACAGGGGGCAACACCGGGGAGCTGCTTTTT; CDR3: CASSVTGGNTGELLF
length: 16; size: many; J: TRBJ1-5; D: TRBD1; V: TRBV24-1; DNA: TGTGCCACCAGTGATTGGACAGGGGAAGTAAATCAGCCCCAGCATTTT; CDR3: CATSDWTGEVNQPQHF
length: 14; size: many; J: TRBJ2-7; D: -; V: TRBV19; DNA: TGTGCCAGTAGTATAGCGGGACCCCCCTACGAGCAGTACTTC; CDR3: CASSIAGPPYEQYF
length: 13; size: -; J: TRBJ1-5; D: -; V: TRBV20-1; DNA: TGCAGTGCTAGAGTGGTGGGCAATCAGCCCCAGCATTTT; CDR3: CSARVVGNQPQHF
length: 17; size: many; J: TRBJ1-6; D: TRBD1; V: TRBV7-6; DNA: TGTGCCAGCAGCCGAAACCTACCGGGACAGGGGAATTCACCCCTCCACTTT; CDR3: CASSRNLPGQGNSPLHF
length: 14; size: many; J: TRBJ2-5; D: TRBD2; V: TRBV7-8; DNA: TGTGCCAGCAGCTTACTAGCGGAGCAAGAGACCCAGTACTTC; CDR3: CASSLLAEQETQYF
length: 12; size: many; J: TRBJ2-7; D: -; V: TRBV3-1; DNA: TGTGCCAGCAGCCAAGCCCGCTACGAGCAGTACTTC; CDR3: CASSQARYEQYF
length: 14; size: many; J: TRBJ1-2; D: TRBD1; V: TRBV7-2; DNA: TGTGCCAGCAGCTCCACAGGGGGAGTAGGGGGCTACACCTTC; CDR3: CASSSTGGVGGYTF
length: 15; size: many; J: TRBJ2-2; D: TRBD2; V: TRBV19; DNA: TGTGCCAGTAGAGGACTAGCGCCTAACACCGGGGAGCTGTTTTTT; CDR3: CASRGLAPNTGELFF
length: 15; size: -; J: TRBJ1-3; D: -; V: TRBV3-1; DNA: TGTGCCAGCAGCCAAGAGAGGGGCCAAGGAAACACCATATATTTT; CDR3: CASSQERGQGNTIYF
length: 14; size: many; J: TRBJ1-2; D: -; V: TRBV7-3; DNA: TGTGCCAGCAGCTTTGGGGGGGGTGATGACGGCTACACCTTC; CDR3: CASSFGGGDDGYTF
length: 12; size: few; J: TRBJ2-2; D: -; V: TRBV7-9; DNA: TGTGCCCCTAGGACCGGGACCGGGGAGCTGTTTTTT; CDR3: CAPRTGTGELFF
length: 12; size: -; J: TRBJ1-2; D: TRBD1; V: TRBV7-9; DNA: TGTGCCAGCAGAGCAGGGGGCGACGGCTACACCTTC; CDR3: CASRAGGDGYTF
length: 15; size: many; J: TRBJ2-5; D: -; V: TRBV7-9; DNA: TGTGCCAGCAGACGGGGACTGCGCAACCAAGAGACCCAGTACTTC; CDR3: CASRRGLRNQETQYF
length: 15; size: -; J: TRBJ2-5; D: TRBD1; V: TRBV7-6; DNA: TGTGCCAGCAGCTTAGTATCCAGGGGGAGCGATTCCCAGTACTTC; CDR3: CASSLVSRGSDSQYF
length: 14; size: once; J: TRBJ1-5; D: -; V: TRBV29-1; DNA: TGCAGCGTTGCCAGCGGGAGAGGCGAGCAGCCCCAGCATTTT; CDR3: CSVASGRGEQPQHF